This T cell receptor beta chain was sequenced for a study of cytomegalovirus exposure and HLA in healthy donors. The study drew the donors from its approximately 110-subject validation cohort, separate from the approximately 700-subject first cohort. Notes on this clone: No antigen is known for it.

Here immunoSEQ multiplex PCR was the method, and the copy in TCRdb shows in-frame clones only, minus some. The repertoire holds about 82,000 clones, with 90% to 95% as singletons. Study findings and constraints: Testing in vitro showed a few CMV-associated chains specific for CMV antigens. Many donors carried some public TCRs, although rarity characterized most TCR sequences. Some TCR beta chains (about 180 of them) were listed as cytomegalovirus-associated.

From germline, CDR1 is SGHRS and CDR2 YFSETQ. This CDR3 region has 14 residues. V shed 4 bases, J shed 2 bases, and the junction held 2 bases outside the gene matches. This TCR was sampled from a man between 18 and 29 years old in good health and CMV-seronegative. This sequence joins TRBV5-1 and TRBJ2-4; 8 positions match TRBD1. Source material: PBMCs. CDR3 nucleotide sequence: TGCGCCAGCAGCGGACAGGGTACCAAAAACATTCAGTACTTC. Translating gives CASSGQGTKNIQYF. Supplemented by reference TRBV5-1 and TRBJ2-4, the full variable domain reads KAGVTQTPRYLIKTRGQQVTLSCSPISGHRSVSWYQQTPGQGLQFLFEYFSETQRNKGNFPGRFSGRQFSNSRSEMNVSTLELGDSALYLCASSGQGTKNIQYFGAGTRLSVL.